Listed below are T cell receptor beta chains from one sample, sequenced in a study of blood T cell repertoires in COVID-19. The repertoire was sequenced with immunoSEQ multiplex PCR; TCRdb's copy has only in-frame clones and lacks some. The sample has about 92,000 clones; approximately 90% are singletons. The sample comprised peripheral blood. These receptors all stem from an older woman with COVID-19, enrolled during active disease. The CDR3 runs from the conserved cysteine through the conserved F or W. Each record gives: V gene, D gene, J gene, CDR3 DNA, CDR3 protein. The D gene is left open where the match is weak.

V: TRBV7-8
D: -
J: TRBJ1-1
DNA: TGTGCCAGCAGCTCGGACAGGAACACTGAAGCTTTCTTT
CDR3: CASSSDRNTEAFF

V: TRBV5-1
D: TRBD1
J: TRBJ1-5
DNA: TGCGCCAGCAGCTTGGACGGCAGGGGGCCAAATCAGCCCCAGCATTTT
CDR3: CASSLDGRGPNQPQHF

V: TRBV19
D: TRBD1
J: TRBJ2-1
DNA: TGTGCCAGTGGACAGGGGGATCATGAGCAGTTCTTC
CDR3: CASGQGDHEQFF

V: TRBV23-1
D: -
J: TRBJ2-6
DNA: TGCGCCAGGAGACAAGGCGGACATTATTCCTCTGGGGCCAACGTCCTGACTTTC
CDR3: CARRQGGHYSSGANVLTF

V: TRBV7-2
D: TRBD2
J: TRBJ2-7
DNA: TGTGCCAGCAGCTTAGATGGGTCTAGCGGGAATCTCGAGCAGTACTTC
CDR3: CASSLDGSSGNLEQYF

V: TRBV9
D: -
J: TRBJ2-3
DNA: TGTGCCAGCAGCGTACTCCTGGGGGGAAGGACAGATACGCAGTATTTT
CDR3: CASSVLLGGRTDTQYF

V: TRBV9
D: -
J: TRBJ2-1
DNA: TGTGCCAGCAGCGTAGATCTGTTCAATGAGCAGTTCTTC
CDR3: CASSVDLFNEQFF

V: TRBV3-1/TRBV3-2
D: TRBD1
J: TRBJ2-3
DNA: TGTGCCAGCAGGACAGGGGCAGATACGCAGTATTTT
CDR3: CASRTGADTQYF

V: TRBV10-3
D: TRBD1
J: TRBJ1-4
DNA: TGTGCCATCAGTCGGGACAGGGAGGCAACTAATGAAAAACTGTTTTTT
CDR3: CAISRDREATNEKLFF

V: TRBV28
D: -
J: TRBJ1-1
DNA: TGTGCCAGCACTCTATTTGGGAACACTGAAGCTTTCTTT
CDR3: CASTLFGNTEAFF

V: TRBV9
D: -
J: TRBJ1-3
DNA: TGTGCCAGCAGCGTAGAGGCGGTCTCTGGAAACACCATATATTTT
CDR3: CASSVEAVSGNTIYF

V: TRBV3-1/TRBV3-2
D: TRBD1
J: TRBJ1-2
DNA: TGTGCCAGCAGCCCTCCTCCCGGGACAGGGGTCTTAGACTATGGCTACACCTTC
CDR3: CASSPPPGTGVLDYGYTF

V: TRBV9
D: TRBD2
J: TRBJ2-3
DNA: TGTGCCAGCGGAAGGAGTAGCGGGGGCACAGATACGCAGTATTTT
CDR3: CASGRSSGGTDTQYF

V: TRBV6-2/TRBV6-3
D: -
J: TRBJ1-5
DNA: TGTGCCAGCAGTTACTCTAAAGGGGTTCAGCCCCAGCATTTT
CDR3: CASSYSKGVQPQHF